This is a list of T cell receptor beta chains from one sample in a study of identical twins. A single record per CDR3 protein comes from TCRdb applying MiXCR to the 5' RACE reads. The top ten clones hold approximately 1.5% of a sample with roughly 630,000 distinct CDR3 sequences, under 8.5% of them seen once. This same sample was also part of a study on yellow fever vaccine responses in identical twins.

Sequencing input: PBMCs. The receptors here all came from a woman aged 18-29 years in good health. CDR3s include the opening cysteine and the closing phenylalanine or tryptophan. D genes are given only for firm matches. The size of a clone is reported for some rows only, either as once, few or many, or as a class for expanded clones.

j_call,v_call,d_call,clone_size,cdr3_aa,cdr3_nt
TRBJ2-7,TRBV4-2,TRBD2,few,CASSQAHVEREPGEQYF,TGTGCCAGCAGCCAGGCTCACGTCGAGCGGGAGCCGGGAGAGCAGTACTTC
TRBJ1-1,TRBV12-3/TRBV12-4,.,many,CASSLAHGFSIFF,TGTGCCAGCAGTTTAGCGCATGGGTTCTCCATCTTCTTT
TRBJ2-3,TRBV27,TRBD2,few,CASRDGGGSTDTQYF,TGTGCCAGCAGGGACGGGGGGGGGAGCACAGATACGCAGTATTTT
TRBJ2-5,TRBV7-8,.,.,CASSLTGRRQETQYF,TGTGCCAGCAGCTTAACCGGACGGAGACAAGAGACCCAGTACTTC
TRBJ1-2,TRBV6-5,.,few,CASSYRIGGAYGYTF,TGTGCCAGCAGTTACCGGATTGGGGGGGCCTATGGCTACACCTTC
TRBJ2-3,TRBV24-1,.,many,CATSDTSGLRDTQYF,TGTGCCACCAGTGATACTTCGGGACTGCGGGATACGCAGTATTTT
TRBJ2-7,TRBV20-1,TRBD2,few,CSARGSSGRSYEQYF,TGCAGTGCTAGAGGGTCCAGCGGGAGATCCTACGAGCAGTACTTC
TRBJ2-1,TRBV12-3/TRBV12-4,TRBD2,many,CASAGAGAYNEQFF,TGTGCCAGTGCCGGGGCGGGAGCCTACAATGAGCAGTTCTTC
TRBJ1-4,TRBV18,.,.,CASSPRAALSSTNEKLFF,TGTGCCAGCTCACCCCGGGCAGCCCTCAGCTCAACTAATGAAAAACTGTTTTTT
TRBJ1-2,TRBV12-3/TRBV12-4,TRBD1,.,CASSLGRQGGYGYTF,TGTGCCAGCAGTTTAGGCAGACAGGGGGGCTATGGCTACACCTTC
TRBJ2-7,TRBV6-6,.,few,CASSRGYGEQYF,TGTGCCAGCTCCCGGGGTTACGGAGAGCAGTACTTC
TRBJ2-1,TRBV12-3/TRBV12-4,.,few,CASSLALKQFF,TGTGCCAGCAGTTTAGCCCTAAAGCAGTTCTTC
TRBJ2-3,TRBV7-9,TRBD2,few,CASSLPGLAVSDTQYF,TGTGCCAGCAGCTTGCCAGGACTAGCGGTATCAGATACGCAGTATTTT
TRBJ1-1,TRBV2,TRBD1,many,CASSGQGTNTEAFF,TGTGCCAGCAGTGGACAGGGCACGAACACTGAAGCTTTCTTT
TRBJ2-2,TRBV5-6,TRBD1,many,CASSWGTGTTGELFF,TGTGCCAGCAGCTGGGGGACAGGTACCACCGGGGAGCTGTTTTTT
TRBJ2-7,TRBV11-1,TRBD2,many,CASSDRLAGVYEQYF,TGTGCCAGCAGCGATAGACTAGCGGGAGTGTACGAGCAGTACTTC
TRBJ2-1,TRBV28,TRBD1,few,CASPPDRVGAGEQFF,TGTGCCAGCCCCCCGGACAGGGTCGGCGCGGGTGAGCAGTTCTTC
TRBJ2-1,TRBV9,.,.,CASSVEVGGEQFF,TGTGCCAGCAGCGTAGAGGTCGGGGGAGAGCAGTTCTTC
TRBJ2-5,TRBV7-6,.,.,CASSLVVGIETQYF,TGTGCCAGCAGCTTAGTTGTGGGAATTGAGACCCAGTACTTC
TRBJ2-5,TRBV20-1,TRBD2,few,CSARDRAGGSPGQETQYF,TGCAGTGCTAGAGATCGAGCGGGGGGGAGCCCGGGACAAGAGACCCAGTACTTC
TRBJ2-1,TRBV6-5,TRBD2,.,CASSNRLAGEYNEQFF,TGTGCCAGCAGTAACAGACTAGCGGGGGAATACAATGAGCAGTTCTTC
TRBJ2-3,TRBV11-2,.,many,CASSLDLGDTQYF,TGTGCCAGCAGCTTAGATCTTGGAGATACGCAGTATTTT
TRBJ2-1,TRBV5-1,TRBD2,many,CASSPRRIAGGSYNEQFF,TGCGCCAGCAGCCCTAGGCGGATAGCGGGAGGGTCCTACAATGAGCAGTTCTTC
TRBJ2-1,TRBV12-3/TRBV12-4,.,.,CASSFRKSEQFF,TGTGCCAGCAGTTTTCGGAAATCTGAGCAGTTCTTC
TRBJ2-1,TRBV7-2,.,.,CASSLDLKSYNEQFF,TGTGCCAGCAGCTTGGACTTGAAATCCTACAATGAGCAGTTCTTC
TRBJ1-2,TRBV20-1,.,few,CSTQWLYGYTF,TGCAGTACACAGTGGCTCTATGGCTACACCTTC
TRBJ2-1,TRBV18,.,.,CASSPPNGNPYNEQFF,TGTGCCAGCTCACCACCGAACGGGAACCCCTACAATGAGCAGTTCTTC
TRBJ2-7,TRBV15,TRBD1,few,CATSSRDRGGEQYF,TGTGCCACCAGCAGTAGGGACAGGGGAGGCGAGCAGTACTTC
TRBJ2-5,TRBV6-1,.,.,CASRPDWGQETQYF,TGTGCCAGCAGACCAGACTGGGGACAAGAGACCCAGTACTTC
TRBJ1-2,TRBV10-3,.,few,CAISYDSNYGYTF,TGTGCCATCAGCTACGACAGCAACTATGGCTACACCTTC
TRBJ1-2,TRBV27,.,.,CASSISPGVDYGYTF,TGTGCCAGCAGTATATCTCCAGGGGTGGACTATGGCTACACCTTC
TRBJ2-2,TRBV7-9,.,.,CASSPASPTGELFF,TGTGCCAGCAGCCCCGCTAGCCCCACCGGGGAGCTGTTTTTT
TRBJ2-1,TRBV7-9,.,.,CASSLASANNEQFF,TGTGCCAGCAGCTTAGCTTCTGCAAACAATGAGCAGTTCTTC
TRBJ2-3,TRBV10-3,TRBD2,few,CAISERGGLDTQYF,TGTGCCATCAGTGAGCGCGGGGGGCTCGATACGCAGTATTTT
TRBJ2-7,TRBV6-5,.,many,CASSYSYSRYEQYF,TGTGCCAGCAGTTACTCGTACAGCCGGTACGAGCAGTACTTC